This TCR beta chain was identified during a study of a mutant IDH1 vaccine in newly diagnosed glioma. Study-wide background: First vaccine doses came 4-6 weeks after radiotherapy alone, or with temozolomide cycles. Patients got radiotherapy, temozolomide, or both beforehand, and most got both. Points from the study as a whole: Evidence of vaccine-induced immune responses was documented in about 93% of patients. Alterations occurring in top peripheral T cell clonotypes seemed unrelated to pseudoprogression.

This sample's time point: week 5, during vaccination. Vaccine doses each comprised 300 ug of mutant IDH1 20-mer peptide, with topical imiquimod. Turning to this clone: The antigen is unknown.

Here immunoSEQ multiplex PCR was the method, and the copy in TCRdb shows in-frame clones only, minus some. This table holds approximately 26,000 clones, 89% found once. The CDR3 is 12 residues long. Germline CDR1 reads SQVTM; CDR2 reads ANQGSEA. After removal of 6 bases from V and 5 bases from J, the junction contained 4 bases not matched to a gene. The chain has TRBV29-1 and TRBJ2-1, with 7 bases matching TRBD2. The source of this sequence is a young man with glioma. The sequencing used PBMCs, collected from a glioma patient whose treatment included an IDH1 peptide vaccine. CDR3 sequence: CSVGGTNNEQFF. The CDR3 DNA is TGCAGCGTCGGGGGGACTAACAATGAGCAGTTCTTC.